This T cell receptor (beta chain) was documented in a study of blood T cell repertoires in COVID-19. For the study at large: Specimens from acute and convalescent COVID-19 originated in the United States, Italy and Spain. In each case, the material was cDNA or gDNA derived from T cells, B-cell-depleted T cells, or PBMCs.

This CDR3 region has 18 residues. The V end was cut by 2 bases, the J end by 6 bases, with 26 bases between. Germline V lookup: CDR1 SGHNT, CDR2 YYREEE (reference sequence). Per the original methods: Estimated nucleated cell counts came from reference gene primer amplification. Clones were sequenced by immunoSEQ multiplex PCR, and TCRdb holds only the in-frame ones, with some missing. V and J calls plus clone size are reproduced from that table; the DNA served to infer D and trimming. The sample yields around 32,000 clones, about 92% seen once. The sample taken for sequencing was peripheral blood. The chain carries TRBV5-4 and TRBJ1-2, with D possibly matching TRBD1 (5 bases). The sequence came from a male donor with active COVID-19. In DNA, the CDR3 is TGTGCCAGCAGCTTCGCCCCGATGCCGACAGCCACTCTCCATGGCTACACCTTC. It specifies CASSFAPMPTATLHGYTF.